This TCR beta chain is from a study of cytomegalovirus exposure and HLA in healthy donors. About the research overall: Approximately 80 million unique TCRs, all from HLA-typed donors, were included in an early release of the data.

Only a few counts were recorded for this clone. Its target is unknown. The CDR3 length is 17 residues. Germline V gene data show CDR1 as SGHAT and CDR2 as FQNNGV. Trimming shortened V by 2 bases and J by 6 bases, and 21 bases separated the two germline ends. Study-wide results and limits: Presence/absence analyses assumed roughly uniform sequencing depth across donors. In a later analysis, an Asian-associated ancestry cluster reportedly showed fewer N-insertions than the approximately 610-donor mean. For most TCR beta V segments, an earlier analysis put the productive rate at about 87% or about 30% of the time.

Both 60 Vbeta primers and 13 Jbeta primers went into the PCR. Sequenced by immunoSEQ multiplex PCR; TCRdb stores in-frame clones only, minus some. Of roughly 180,000 clones in the sample, about 80% were seen once. The sequencing sample was made of PBMCs. This rearrangement joins TRBV11-2 to TRBJ2-3; TRBD2 might be the D (6 bases). The TCR sequence derives from a man in his fifties in good health and CMV-seropositive. As DNA, the CDR3 is TGTGCCAGCAGCTTAAGGAGGGCACCCAGAGGAGCGGATACGCAGTATTTT. This gives the protein CASSLRRAPRGADTQYF. Supplemented by reference TRBV11-2 and TRBJ2-3, the full variable domain reads EAGVAQSPRYKIIEKRQSVAFWCNPISGHATLYWYQQILGQGPKLLIQFQNNGVVDDSQLPKDRFSAERLKGVDSTLKIQPAKLEDSAVYLCASSLRRAPRGADTQYFGPGTRLTVL.